Here is one T cell receptor beta chain with its context. Antigen: not known. Time point of the sample: roughly 10-day in vitro stimulation with candidate neoantigen peptide 5. A roughly eleven-day in vitro culture was run per each of 7 or 8 reactive peptides. The record originates from a study of PD-1 blockade in mismatch repair-deficient tumors. Study-wide results and caveats: Rapid post-treatment expansion, then contraction, generally preceding radiologic response, marked tumor-resident clones.

The CDR3 extends over 11 amino acids. In germline, CDR1 is SGHRS, CDR2 YFSETQ. V was pared by 5 bases and J by 8 bases, with 8 bases between. Produced via immunoSEQ multiplex PCR; TCRdb's table is partial and in-frame only. Among around 14,000 clones listed, approximately 80% were seen once. This chain connects TRBV5-1 to TRBJ2-1; D gene ambiguous. This sample comprised cells cultured in vitro, obtained from a patient treated with pembrolizumab. This receptor was taken from an adult with mismatch repair-deficient cancer. CDR3 protein: CASRKHDEQFF. The CDR3 DNA reads as TGCGCCAGCAGGAAGCACGATGAGCAGTTCTTC.